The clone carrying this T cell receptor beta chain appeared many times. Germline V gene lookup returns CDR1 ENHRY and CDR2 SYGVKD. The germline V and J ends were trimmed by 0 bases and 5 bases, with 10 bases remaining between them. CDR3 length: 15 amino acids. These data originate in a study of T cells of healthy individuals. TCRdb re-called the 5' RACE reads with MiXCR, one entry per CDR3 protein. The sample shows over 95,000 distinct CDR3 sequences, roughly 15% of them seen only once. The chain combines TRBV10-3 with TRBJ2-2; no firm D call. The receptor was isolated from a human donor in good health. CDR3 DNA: TGTGCCATCAGTGAGTCTGTCTCTTCGACCGGGGAGCTGTTTTTT. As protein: CAISESVSSTGELFF.